This T cell receptor (beta chain) was identified in a study of shared T cell receptors in the human thymus. The CDR3 length is 16 residues. V was pared by 1 base and J by 1 base, with 6 bases of the junction left unmatched. Germline V lookup: CDR1 SGHTA, CDR2 FQGNSA. The data were produced by immunoSEQ multiplex PCR, yet TCRdb's version contains in-frame clones alone and is incomplete. Found here are 550,000 to 800,000 clones, 70% to 90% of them singletons; the top ten hold more than 0.008%. These records were also assigned to another study, of human thymus T cells. This second report adds: Both thymic and peripheral blood repertoires showed apparently biased V and J usage.

The sequenced sample was thymocytes. The chain uses TRBV7-2 and TRBJ1-1, with 7 nucleotides matching TRBD1. This TCR came from a girl under three years old with a congenital heart defect. This chain's CDR3 is CASSLDGTAPNTEAFF. The DNA of the CDR3 is TGTGCCAGCAGCTTAGACGGGACAGCTCCGAACACTGAAGCTTTCTTT.